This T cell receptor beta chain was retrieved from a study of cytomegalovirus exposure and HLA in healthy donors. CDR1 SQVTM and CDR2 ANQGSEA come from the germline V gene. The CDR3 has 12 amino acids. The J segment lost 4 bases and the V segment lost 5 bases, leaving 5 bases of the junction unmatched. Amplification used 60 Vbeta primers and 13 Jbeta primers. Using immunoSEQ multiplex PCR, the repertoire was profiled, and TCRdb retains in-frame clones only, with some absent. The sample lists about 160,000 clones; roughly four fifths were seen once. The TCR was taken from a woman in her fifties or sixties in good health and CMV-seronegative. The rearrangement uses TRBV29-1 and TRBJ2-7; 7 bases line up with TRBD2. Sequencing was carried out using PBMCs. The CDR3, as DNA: TGCAGCGTTCGGGAGGTGGGTTACGAGCAGTACTTC. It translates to CSVREVGYEQYF.